The 17 T cell receptor beta chains given below trace back to one sample, sequenced in a study of cytomegalovirus exposure and HLA in healthy donors. The PCR was carried out with 60 Vbeta primers and 13 Jbeta primers. Clones were sequenced by immunoSEQ multiplex PCR, and TCRdb holds only the in-frame ones, with some missing. The sample lists 99,000 or so clones; almost 70% were seen once. The sample was PBMCs. The receptors were gathered from a man aged 30-40 years in good health and CMV-seronegative.

The V gene is TRBV10-2, the J gene TRBJ2-5; tentatively, D is TRBD2 (6 bases). Between the trimmed V and J ends, which lost 7 bases and 5 bases, there was a span of 14 bases. The V gene's germline CDR1 is WSHSY and CDR2 SAAADI. The CDR3 length is 13 residues. CDR3 bases: TGCGCCAGCAAATTAGCGGCGGGGGAGACCCAGTACTTC. This translates into CASKLAAGETQYF.

This chain links TRBV2 with TRBJ1-1; D is possibly TRBD1 (6 bases). This CDR3 is 14 amino acids long. V lost 6 bases and J lost 0, with 11 bases in between. CDR1 SNHLY and CDR2 FYNNEI come from the germline V gene. The CDR3 sequence: CASRGDTMNTEAFF. For the CDR3, the DNA is TGTGCCAGCAGGGGGGACACCATGAACACTGAAGCTTTCTTT.

The V and J genes are TRBV4-3 and TRBJ2-7, with 11 bases matching TRBD2. Per the germline V gene, CDR1 is LGHNA and CDR2 is YSLEER. V shed 1 base and J 7 bases; nucleotides not matched to a gene: 6. The CDR3 is 15 amino acids. The CDR3, as DNA: TGCGCCAGCAGCCAAGTGAGTAGCGGGAGGGCGGAGCAGTACTTC. Protein product: CASSQVSSGRAEQYF.

This rearrangement joins TRBV19 to TRBJ1-4; no clear D. CDR1 and CDR2 (germline): LNHDA, SQIVND (reference sequence). The CDR3 extends over 15 amino acids. V lost 3 bases, J lost 7 bases, and 15 bases lay in between. The DNA of the CDR3 is TGTGCCAGTAGTATCAGCGGGCCCTTGGGTGAAAAACTGTTTTTT. This encodes CASSISGPLGEKLFF.

The chain carries TRBV5-6 and TRBJ1-4, with D perhaps matching TRBD1 (6 bases). The V and J ends lost 1 base and 8 bases respectively, with 12 bases between them. The CDR3 is 14 amino acids. The germline CDR1 and CDR2 sequences are SGHDT and YYEEEE. The CDR3 coding sequence is TGTGCCAGCAGCTTGAAACAGGGAATCGAAAAACTGTTTTTT. Its protein product is CASSLKQGIEKLFF.

This clone was detected only once. The chain combines TRBV18 with TRBJ2-1; 9 bases match TRBD2. Germline trimming cut 6 bases from V and 5 bases from J; bases unmatched to any gene: 8. CDR3 length equals 15 residues. Germline CDR1 reads KGHSH; CDR2 reads LQKENI. The CDR3 spells CASSPTSGYDNEQFF. The CDR3 coding sequence is TGTGCCAGCTCTCCGACTAGCGGTTATGACAATGAGCAGTTCTTC.

This clone has more than one count but fewer than ten. This chain links TRBV27 with TRBJ2-1, with 8 bases matching TRBD2. Germline assignment: CDR1 MNHEY and CDR2 SMNVEV (reference sequence). The CDR3 is made up of 21 amino acids. The trim removed 7 bases at V and 0 bases at J, leaving 23 bases unmatched. The CDR3 is CASKLRGVAGSNNHSYNEQFF. The CDR3 DNA sequence: TGTGCCAGCAAACTTAGGGGAGTAGCGGGATCAAATAACCACTCCTACAATGAGCAGTTCTTC.

The chain combines TRBV28 with TRBJ1-2; D remains ambiguous. Trimming cost V 5 bases and J 3 bases, with 16 bases left between them. Germline assignment: CDR1 MDHEN and CDR2 SYDVKM. CDR3 size: 15 residues. The CDR3, as DNA: TGTGCCAGCAGTCCTAATACACGGCGGGACTATGGCTACACCTTC. This codes for CASSPNTRRDYGYTF.

V gene TRBV11-2 combines with J gene TRBJ2-5; 8 bases align to TRBD1. The J call may be wrong; the DNA end is better matched by TRBJ2-7. Germline-derived CDR1 and CDR2 are SGHAT and FQNNGV. This CDR3 is 15 amino acids long. CDR3 bases: TGTGCCAGCAGCCCGGGACAGGTACTCTCCTACGAGCAGTACTTC. It codes for CASSPGQVLSYEQYF.

V and J are TRBV5-4 and TRBJ1-1; TRBD1 might be the D (5 bases). The germline V gene has CDR1 SGHNT and CDR2 YYREEE (reference sequence). The CDR3 has 12 residues. V shed 2 bases and J shed 7 bases, with 9 bases lying between them. CDR3 protein: CASSFVRDEAFF. DNA for the CDR3: TGTGCCAGCAGCTTTGTCAGGGATGAAGCTTTCTTT.

CDR3 residues: CASRQESNQPQHF. In DNA form, the CDR3 reads TGTGCCAGCAGACAGGAAAGCAATCAGCCCCAGCATTTT. This rearrangement joins TRBV6-5 to TRBJ1-5, with D maybe TRBD1 (5 bases). Trimming removed 6 bases from V and 1 base from J, with 7 bases in between. The CDR3 is 13 amino acids. The germline V gene encodes CDR1 MNHEY and CDR2 SVGAGI.

The chain links TRBV6-5 to TRBJ2-2; 9 bases line up with TRBD1. Germline V lookup: CDR1 MNHEY, CDR2 SVGAGI. The ends lost 5 bases at V and 5 bases at J; junction bases unmatched: 6. This CDR3 spans 15 amino acids. The CDR3 DNA reads TGTGCCAGCAGTACACAGGGACAGGGTACCGGGGAGCTGTTTTTT. Residues: CASSTQGQGTGELFF.

V usage is TRBV30 and J usage is TRBJ2-5; D is perhaps TRBD2 (5 bases). Germline-derived CDR1 and CDR2 are GTSNPN and SVGIG (reference sequence). The CDR3 sequence is 13 residues long. The V end lost 0 bases, the J end lost 5 bases, and 10 bases lay between the germline ends. This CDR3 is CAWSVGLAETQYF. Here the CDR3 DNA reads TGTGCCTGGAGTGTAGGGTTAGCGGAGACCCAGTACTTC.

This clone was detected a few times. This chain connects TRBV2 to TRBJ1-4; D is uncertain. CDR3 length: 14 amino acids. Germline CDR1 SNHLY, CDR2 FYNNEI. The V gene lost 4 bases and the J gene lost 5 bases, with 11 bases spanning the gap. CDR3 in amino acids: CASSGSAGNEKLFF. The CDR3 DNA follows: TGTGCCAGCAGTGGTAGCGCGGGGAATGAAAAACTGTTTTTT.

The CDR3 spells CASSSGRGEQFF. Written as DNA, the CDR3 is TGTGCCAGCAGTAGCGGGAGGGGTGAGCAGTTCTTC. The chain has TRBV28 and TRBJ2-1, with 10 bases matching TRBD2. CDR1 is MDHEN, CDR2 SYDVKM, per germline. J lost 9 bases, V lost 5 bases, and 1 base had no gene match. The CDR3 runs 12 residues.

This clone was recorded only once. The chain combines TRBV11-3 with TRBJ2-7; 12 bases fit TRBD1. J gave up 6 bases and V 5 bases, and 8 bases lay outside the gene matches. Germline V CDR1 and CDR2: SGHNT, YENEEA. This CDR3 region has 15 residues. CDR3 nucleotides: TGTGCCAGCAGCCCTATGGGACAGGGGGCGAGCGAGCAGTACTTC. Amino acids: CASSPMGQGASEQYF.

The CDR3 protein is CASSYYRGAYNSPLHF. The CDR3 nucleotides read TGTGCCAGCAGTTACTACAGGGGCGCCTATAATTCACCCCTCCACTTT. The chain couples TRBV6-5 to TRBJ1-6, with TRBD1 matching over 7 bases. Germline-derived CDR1 and CDR2 are MNHEY and SVGAGI. V trimming: 1 base; J trimming: 2 bases; junction bases outside the gene matches: 2. This CDR3 contains 16 residues.